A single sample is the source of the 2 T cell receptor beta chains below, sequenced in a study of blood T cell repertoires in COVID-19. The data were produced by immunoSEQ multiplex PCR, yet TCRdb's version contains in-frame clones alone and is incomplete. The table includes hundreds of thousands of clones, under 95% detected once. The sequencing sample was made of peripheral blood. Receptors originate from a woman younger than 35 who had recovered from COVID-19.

DNA of the CDR3: TGCGCCAGCAGCCAAGAGAGGACGGGACAGGGATATACAGATACGCAGTATTTT. Translation gives CASSQERTGQGYTDTQYF. V gene TRBV4-1 combines with J gene TRBJ2-3, with 9 bases lining up with TRBD1. This CDR3 has 18 residues. Germline CDR1 reads MGHRA; CDR2 reads YSYEKL. J lost 3 bases, V lost 0 bases, and 10 bases had no gene match.

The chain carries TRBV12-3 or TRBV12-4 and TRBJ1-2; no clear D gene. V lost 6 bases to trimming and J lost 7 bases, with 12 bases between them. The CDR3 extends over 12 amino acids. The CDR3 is CASSIRSGGYTF. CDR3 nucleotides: TGTGCCAGCAGCATCCGATCAGGTGGCTACACCTTC.